This T cell receptor beta chain was profiled in a study of cytomegalovirus exposure and HLA in healthy donors. Study-level results: The study put 150 to 200 TCR beta chains on its list as cytomegalovirus-associated. Reportedly, cytomegalovirus status was diagnosed with high sensitivity and specificity. Clusters of TCRs from the first cohort tended to co-occur in the 130 or so validation repertoires (as a later analysis found).

Produced via immunoSEQ multiplex PCR; TCRdb's table is partial and in-frame only. The table shows some 69,000 clones, with 96% occurring only once. The ends were cut back, 6 bases at V and 1 base at J, with 13 bases in the middle. The CDR3 has 15 amino acids. The germline gives CDR1 MNHEY, CDR2 SMNVEV (reference sequence). This clone was detected a few times. What it binds is unknown. Source material: PBMCs. The rearrangement links TRBV27 to TRBJ2-1, with a weak D call TRBD2 (5 bases). The receptor comes from a woman between 18 and 30 years old in good health and CMV-seropositive. The DNA of the CDR3 is TGTGCCAGCAGGCTCACTAGGATGTCCTACAATGAGCAGTTCTTC. It yields the protein CASRLTRMSYNEQFF.